This T cell receptor (beta chain) was captured by sequencing in a study of cytotoxic CD8 clonotypes in ibrutinib-treated CLL. Study details: Response samples were drawn at a median of about twelve months of treatment, range 6 to 36. Study-level results: T-cell clonality at baseline went above that of age-matched healthy donors and rose and fell with circulating CD8+ T-cell counts. Clonality rose at ibrutinib response and fell back toward baseline at progression.

Worth noting for this clone: Its antigen is as yet unknown.

The table came from immunoSEQ multiplex PCR; TCRdb's copy has only in-frame clones and leaves some out. The data contain approximately 210,000 clones, around 70% of them seen just once; the ten biggest clones take up about an eighth. Germline V gene sequence: CDR1 MDHEN, CDR2 SYDVKM. This CDR3 spans 16 amino acids. The J segment lost 2 bases and the V segment lost 7 bases, leaving 8 bases of the junction unmatched. Sequencing used PBMCs, obtained after 24 months of ibrutinib treatment. The chain carries TRBV28 and TRBJ2-1, with TRBD1 identical over 10 bases. This TCR came from a human donor with chronic lymphocytic leukemia. The CDR3 spells CASNARDRGTYNEQFF. Here the CDR3 DNA reads TGTGCCAGCAATGCCAGGGACAGGGGAACCTACAATGAGCAGTTCTTC.